This T cell receptor (beta chain) was documented in a study of T cell responses to AZD1222 COVID-19 vaccine. Remarks on this clone: Its antigen is not known.

V was cut by 5 bases and J by 0 bases, with 10 bases left in between. Germline V gives CDR1 SGHTA, CDR2 FQGTGA. The CDR3 consists of 14 residues. Study-level findings and limits: Repertoire collection took place solely once the T cell response had peaked. Compared with day 0, the breadth and depth of the Spike-specific TCR repertoire rose significantly after two doses of AZD1222.

Here immunoSEQ multiplex PCR was the method, and the copy in TCRdb shows in-frame clones only, minus some. The sample lists 120,000 or so clones; roughly 90% were seen once. The sample was peripheral blood, taken on day 0 of AZD1222 vaccination. This TCR was recovered from an adult in good health. The chain couples TRBV7-3 to TRBJ2-5; D call uncertain. As DNA, the CDR3 is TGTGCCAGCAGCAAATCTCCGTACCAAGAGACCCAGTACTTC. Its protein product is CASSKSPYQETQYF.